Following are 20 T cell receptor beta chains from one sample sequenced in a study of cytomegalovirus exposure and HLA in healthy donors. PCR employed 60 Vbeta and 13 Jbeta primers. Generated by immunoSEQ multiplex PCR, the TCRdb table keeps only in-frame clones and is missing some. The sample holds about 140,000 clones; around 77% are singletons and the top ten take more than 4.5%. What was sequenced was PBMCs. These receptors originate from a woman aged 45-65 years in good health and CMV-seronegative.

The chain recombines TRBV2 with TRBJ2-1, with 7 bases that match TRBD2. The germline V gene encodes CDR1 SNHLY and CDR2 FYNNEI. The V segment lost 4 bases and the J segment 0 bases; nucleotides outside the gene matches: 3. CDR3 length: 15 amino acids. CDR3 nucleotide sequence: TGTGCCAGCAGTGTGGGAGGGAGCTCCTACAATGAGCAGTTCTTC. This encodes CASSVGGSSYNEQFF. The entire variable domain, with the rest obtained from reference TRBV2 and TRBJ2-1, is as follows: EPEVTQTPSHQVTQMGQEVILRCVPISNHLYFYWYRQILGQKVEFLVSFYNNEISEKSEIFDDQFSVERPDGSNFTLKIRSTKLEDSAMYFCASSVGGSSYNEQFFGPGTRLTVL.

The J gene is TRBJ1-2, the V gene TRBV18; D is perhaps TRBD1 (5 bases). The CDR3 spans 15 residues. Germline V gene lookup returns CDR1 KGHSH and CDR2 LQKENI. Trimming removed 1 base from V and 3 bases from J, with 12 bases in between. The CDR3, as DNA: TGTGCCAGCTCACCACGGGCCGGGGGTGACTATGGCTACACCTTC. Protein: CASSPRAGGDYGYTF.

The chain links TRBV29-1 to TRBJ1-2; D perhaps matches TRBD1 (5 bases). Trimming cost V 3 bases and J 6 bases, with 11 bases left between them. Germline V gene sequence: CDR1 SQVTM, CDR2 ANQGSEA. This CDR3 region has 12 residues. The chain's CDR3 is CSVDPGGDGYTF. The CDR3 DNA sequence: TGCAGCGTTGATCCCGGAGGGGATGGCTACACCTTC.

In its sample, this clone was seen once. V and J are TRBV28 and TRBJ1-5; D unclear. Germline assignment: CDR1 MDHEN and CDR2 SYDVKM. Trimming removed 3 bases at V and 5 bases at J, with 5 bases between. CDR3 length: 12 residues. CDR3 residues: CASSFEYQPQHF. The DNA of the CDR3 is TGTGCCAGCAGTTTTGAGTATCAGCCCCAGCATTTT.

The chain uses TRBV11-2 and TRBJ1-2; weak D call: TRBD1 (5 bases). CDR3 length: 17 amino acids. V lost 0 bases and J lost 6, with 20 bases in between. Germline CDR1 and CDR2: SGHAT and FQNNGV. The CDR3: CASSLDLTPDSSNGYTF. In DNA, the CDR3 is TGTGCCAGCAGCTTAGATTTAACCCCCGACAGCAGCAATGGCTACACCTTC.

The rearrangement links TRBV4-3 to TRBJ2-3; 10 nucleotides match TRBD2. There are 16 residues in the CDR3. V shed 4 bases and J 8 bases; nucleotides not matched to a gene: 12. From germline, CDR1 is LGHNA and CDR2 YSLEER. The DNA for the CDR3 is TGCGCCAGCAGCCCGGGACTAAAGCGGGGGGGAGGTACGCAGTATTTT. Amino acid sequence: CASSPGLKRGGGTQYF.

The chain combines TRBV2 with TRBJ1-5; 7 bases match TRBD1. CDR1 and CDR2 from the germline V gene are SNHLY and FYNNEI. The CDR3 is 14 amino acids. J was trimmed by 2 bases and V by 4 bases; bases with no gene match: 2. For the CDR3, the DNA is TGTGCCAGCAGTGGACAGGGTGGCAATCAGCCCCAGCATTTT. Protein product: CASSGQGGNQPQHF.

The sample holds one count of this clone. The chain employs TRBV6-1 and TRBJ2-4, with 12 bases aligning to TRBD2. CDR1 MNHNS and CDR2 SASEGT come from the germline V gene. This CDR3 has 16 residues. V shed 3 bases, J shed 8 bases, and the junction held 8 bases outside the gene matches. The CDR3 spells CASSEFGLAGGDIQYF. The CDR3, as DNA: TGTGCCAGCAGTGAGTTCGGGCTAGCGGGGGGGGACATTCAGTACTTC.

The genes are TRBV25-1 and TRBJ1-6; 7 bases align to TRBD1. This CDR3 has 16 residues. The germline gives CDR1 MGHDK, CDR2 SYGVNS. The V and J ends lost 2 bases and 5 bases, in that order; junction bases with no gene match: 6. CDR3 bases: TGTGCCAGCAGTGAAGGAACAGGGGTGAATAATTCACCCCTCCACTTT. Translated: CASSEGTGVNNSPLHF.

This sequence joins TRBV5-1 and TRBJ2-5, with 8 bases that match TRBD2. CDR3 size: 16 residues. Trimming took 2 bases from V and 5 from J; bases not matched to a gene: 11. Germline-derived CDR1 and CDR2 are SGHRS and YFSETQ. CDR3 nucleotides: TGCGCCAGCAGCTTTCAAGCGGGACTAGGTGTGGAGACCCAGTACTTC. It translates to CASSFQAGLGVETQYF.

The chain links TRBV5-4 to TRBJ2-3; tentatively, D is TRBD1 (5 bases). The CDR3 extends over 14 amino acids. Germline CDR1 and CDR2: SGHNT and YYREEE (reference sequence). V gave up 0 bases and J gave up 0 bases, with 5 bases separating them. The CDR3 reads CASSLDRSTDTQYF. The CDR3 DNA is TGTGCCAGCAGCTTGGACAGGAGCACAGATACGCAGTATTTT.

This clone has more than one count but fewer than ten. The V call is TRBV5-1, the J call TRBJ1-2, with D perhaps matching TRBD1 (5 bases). The V end was cut by 0 bases, the J end by 4 bases, with 10 bases between. From germline, CDR1 is SGHRS and CDR2 YFSETQ. This CDR3 spans 14 amino acids. CDR3 residues: CASSLGAGFYGYTF. For the CDR3, the DNA is TGCGCCAGCAGCTTGGGTGCAGGGTTCTATGGCTACACCTTC.

The gene calls are TRBV4-1 and TRBJ2-5, with TRBD2 identical over 10 bases. The CDR3 is 16 amino acids. Germline lookup yields CDR1 MGHRA and CDR2 YSYEKL. J gave up 2 bases and V 3 bases, and 6 bases lay outside the gene matches. CDR3 nucleotide sequence: TGCGCCAGCAGCCAGGCTAAACTAGCGGGGCAAGAGACCCAGTACTTC. Translated: CASSQAKLAGQETQYF.

The chain is built from TRBV5-1 and TRBJ2-1; 10 bases match TRBD2. Germline trimming cut 4 bases from V and 4 bases from J; bases unmatched to any gene: 8. This CDR3 region has 16 residues. Germline CDR1 SGHRS, CDR2 YFSETQ. The CDR3 region is CASSPVAGGLYNEQFF. In DNA form, the CDR3 reads TGCGCCAGCAGCCCAGTAGCGGGGGGCTTATACAATGAGCAGTTCTTC. Supplemented by reference TRBV5-1 and TRBJ2-1, the full variable domain reads KAGVTQTPRYLIKTRGQQVTLSCSPISGHRSVSWYQQTPGQGLQFLFEYFSETQRNKGNFPGRFSGRQFSNSRSEMNVSTLELGDSALYLCASSPVAGGLYNEQFFGPGTRLTVL.

V and J are TRBV4-1 and TRBJ2-5, with TRBD1 identical over 9 bases. The CDR3 sequence is 15 residues long. Germline V gene sequence: CDR1 MGHRA, CDR2 YSYEKL. With V trimmed by 3 bases and J by 5 bases, 7 bases remained unmatched. The CDR3 nucleotides are TGCGCCAGCAGCCATCTACAGGGGGCCGGGGAGACCCAGTACTTC. It encodes CASSHLQGAGETQYF.

The CDR3 sequence: CASSSLQARVGYTF. CDR3 bases: TGTGCCAGCAGCTCGTTACAGGCACGGGTTGGCTACACCTTC. The gene calls are TRBV7-6 and TRBJ1-2; a possible D gene is TRBD1 (5 bases). This CDR3 comprises 14 residues. V was shortened by 4 bases and J by 7 bases, with 16 bases between the two germline ends. CDR1 and CDR2 from the germline V gene are SGHVS and FNYEAQ.

The chain combines TRBV11-2 with TRBJ2-5; TRBD2 agrees at 8 bases. This CDR3 contains 15 residues. The ends lost 1 base at V and 5 bases at J; junction bases unmatched: 6. Germline V lookup: CDR1 SGHAT, CDR2 FQNNGV. The CDR3 region is CASSLVTGGLETQYF. DNA for the CDR3: TGTGCCAGCAGCTTAGTTACGGGGGGGCTGGAGACCCAGTACTTC.

This chain connects TRBV6-6 to TRBJ1-1, with D possibly matching TRBD1 (5 bases). CDR3 size: 11 residues. Germline V lookup: CDR1 MNHNY, CDR2 SVGAGI (reference sequence). Trimming took 8 bases from V and 11 from J, leaving 15 bases between them. The CDR3 loop is CASGSGTGAFF. CDR3 bases: TGTGCCAGCGGATCCGGGACTGGGGCTTTCTTT.

The chain joins TRBV5-4 to TRBJ1-1; D is perhaps TRBD1 (5 bases). V was trimmed by 0 bases and J by 0 bases, leaving 12 bases between them. Germline V CDR1 and CDR2: SGHNT, YYREEE (reference sequence). This CDR3 spans 16 amino acids. The chain's CDR3 is CASSLARGTLNTEAFF. The CDR3 region has the DNA TGTGCCAGCAGCTTGGCCCGGGGGACCTTGAACACTGAAGCTTTCTTT.

This sequence joins TRBV19 and TRBJ2-5; 12 nucleotides agree with TRBD2. The CDR3 length is 15 residues. CDR1 and CDR2 from the germline V gene are LNHDA and SQIVND (reference sequence). V shed 6 bases and J 1 base; nucleotides not matched to a gene: 3. DNA of the CDR3: TGTGCCAGTAGGAGACTAGCGGGGGTCCAAGAGACCCAGTACTTC. As protein: CASRRLAGVQETQYF.